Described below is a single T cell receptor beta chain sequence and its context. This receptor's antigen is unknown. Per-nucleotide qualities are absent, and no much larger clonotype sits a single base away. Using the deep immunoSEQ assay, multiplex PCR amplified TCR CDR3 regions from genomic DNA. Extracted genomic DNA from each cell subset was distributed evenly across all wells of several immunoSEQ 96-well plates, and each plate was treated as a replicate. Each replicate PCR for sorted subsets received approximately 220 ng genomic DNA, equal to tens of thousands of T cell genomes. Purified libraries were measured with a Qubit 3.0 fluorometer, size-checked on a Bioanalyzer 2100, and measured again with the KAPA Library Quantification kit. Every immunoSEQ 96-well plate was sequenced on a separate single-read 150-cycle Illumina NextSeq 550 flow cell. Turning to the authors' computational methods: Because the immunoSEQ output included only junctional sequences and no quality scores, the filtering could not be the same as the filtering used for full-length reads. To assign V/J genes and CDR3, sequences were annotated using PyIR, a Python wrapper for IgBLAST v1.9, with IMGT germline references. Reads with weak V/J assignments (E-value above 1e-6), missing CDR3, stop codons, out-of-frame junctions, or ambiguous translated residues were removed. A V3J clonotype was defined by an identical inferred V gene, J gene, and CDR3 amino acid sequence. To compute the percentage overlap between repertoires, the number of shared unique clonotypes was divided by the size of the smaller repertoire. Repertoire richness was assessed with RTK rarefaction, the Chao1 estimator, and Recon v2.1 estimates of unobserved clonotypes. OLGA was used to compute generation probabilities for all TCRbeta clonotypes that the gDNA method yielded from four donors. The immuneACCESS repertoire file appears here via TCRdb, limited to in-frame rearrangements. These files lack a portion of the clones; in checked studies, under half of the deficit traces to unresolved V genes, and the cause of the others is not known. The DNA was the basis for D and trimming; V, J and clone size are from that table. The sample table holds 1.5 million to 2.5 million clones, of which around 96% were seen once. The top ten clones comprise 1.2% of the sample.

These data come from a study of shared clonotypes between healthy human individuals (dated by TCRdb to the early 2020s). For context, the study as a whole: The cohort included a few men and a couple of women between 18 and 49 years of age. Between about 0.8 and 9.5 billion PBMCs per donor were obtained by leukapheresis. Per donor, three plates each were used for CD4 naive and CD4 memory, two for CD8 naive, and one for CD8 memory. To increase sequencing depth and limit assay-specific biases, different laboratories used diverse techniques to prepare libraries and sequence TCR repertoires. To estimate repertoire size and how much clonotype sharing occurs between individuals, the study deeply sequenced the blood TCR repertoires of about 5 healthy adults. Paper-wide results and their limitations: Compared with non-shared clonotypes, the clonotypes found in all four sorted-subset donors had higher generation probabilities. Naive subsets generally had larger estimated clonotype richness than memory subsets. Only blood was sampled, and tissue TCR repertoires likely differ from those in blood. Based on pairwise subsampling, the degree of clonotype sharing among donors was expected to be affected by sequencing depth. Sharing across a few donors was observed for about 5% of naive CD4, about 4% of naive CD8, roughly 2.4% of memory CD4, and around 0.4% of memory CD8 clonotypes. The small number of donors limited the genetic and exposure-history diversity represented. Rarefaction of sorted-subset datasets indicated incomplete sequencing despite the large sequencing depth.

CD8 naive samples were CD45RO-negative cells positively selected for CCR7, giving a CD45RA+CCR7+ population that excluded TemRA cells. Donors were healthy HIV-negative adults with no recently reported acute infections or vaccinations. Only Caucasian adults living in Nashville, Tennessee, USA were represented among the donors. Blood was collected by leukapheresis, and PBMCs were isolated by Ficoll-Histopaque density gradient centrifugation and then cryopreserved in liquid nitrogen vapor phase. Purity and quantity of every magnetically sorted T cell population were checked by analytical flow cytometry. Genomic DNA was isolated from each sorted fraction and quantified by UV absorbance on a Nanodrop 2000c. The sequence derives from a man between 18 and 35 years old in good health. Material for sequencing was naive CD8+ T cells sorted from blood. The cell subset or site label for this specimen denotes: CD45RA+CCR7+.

The CDR3 protein: CASSSPGQLNTGELFF. The nucleotide sequence is given as TGTGCCAGCAGCTCACCGGGACAGCTTAACACCGGGGAGCTGTTTTTT. The chain is encoded by TRBV9 joined to TRBJ2-2, with 7 bases aligning to TRBD1. The CDR3 measures 16 amino acids from cysteine to phenylalanine. The CDR3 DNA has 48 bases and is translated from base 1. V is trimmed back by 4 bases and J by 2 bases, and the junction contains 8 bases that no gene match accounts for. CDR1 SGDLS and CDR2 YYNGEE are derived from the germline V gene.